These T cell receptor beta chains were read from a single sample in a study of early T cells in non-severe SARS-CoV-2 infection. MiXCR was run by TCRdb on the 5' RACE reads, yielding one entry per CDR3 protein. Of 40,000 or so distinct CDR3 sequences listed, roughly 6% are singletons. Material: whole blood. The origin of the receptors is an adult who was a healthcare worker with PCR-confirmed SARS-CoV-2 infection or an uninfected control (not recorded which). CDR3s include the opening cysteine and the closing phenylalanine or tryptophan. A D gene is named only where the DNA matches it firmly. The size entry is marked missing in some rows and otherwise reads once, few, many or a size class.

D	V	J	length	size	CDR3	DNA
-	TRBV7-3	TRBJ2-3	15	-	CASSQTGGPGDTQYF	TGTGCCAGCAGCCAAACCGGGGGCCCGGGAGATACGCAGTATTTT
TRBD1	TRBV5-1	TRBJ2-7	14	many	CASKGTGLTYEQYF	TGCGCCAGCAAAGGGACAGGGTTAACTTACGAGCAGTACTTC
TRBD2	TRBV15	TRBJ2-3	16	-	CATSRDGTSGADTQYF	TGTGCCACCAGCAGAGATGGGACTAGCGGGGCAGATACGCAGTATTTT
TRBD1	TRBV27	TRBJ2-3	14	many	CASSYRGPTDTQYF	TGTGCCAGCAGCTACAGGGGGCCCACAGATACGCAGTATTTT
-	TRBV5-1	TRBJ2-6	14	few	CASSFASGANVLTF	TGCGCCAGCAGCTTTGCCTCTGGGGCCAACGTCCTGACTTTC
-	TRBV5-1	TRBJ2-7	14	few	CASSLGTGYYEQYF	TGCGCCAGCAGCTTGGGTACAGGATACTACGAGCAGTACTTC
TRBD2	TRBV20-1	TRBJ2-4	14	many	CSAAGGLSKNIQYF	TGCAGTGCAGCGGGGGGGCTTTCCAAAAACATTCAGTACTTC
-	TRBV7-3	TRBJ2-2	14	-	CASSSGLNTGELFF	TGTGCCAGCAGCTCGGGATTGAACACCGGGGAGCTGTTTTTT
-	TRBV20-1	TRBJ2-1	14	many	CSATRPGASPEQFF	TGCAGTGCTACCAGGCCCGGGGCCAGCCCTGAGCAGTTCTTC
TRBD1	TRBV5-4	TRBJ2-5	15	many	CASSSDRLVQETQYF	TGTGCCAGCAGCTCGGACAGGTTGGTCCAAGAGACCCAGTACTTC
-	TRBV29-1	TRBJ2-2	16	many	CSVVVRGALGTGELFF	TGCAGCGTTGTGGTTCGGGGGGCGTTGGGCACCGGGGAGCTGTTTTTT
TRBD1	TRBV10-3	TRBJ2-7	13	-	CAISPTGGNEQYF	TGTGCCATCAGCCCGACAGGGGGCAACGAGCAGTACTTC
-	TRBV29-1	TRBJ1-1	12	many	CSVEGEETEAFF	TGCAGCGTTGAGGGGGAGGAGACTGAAGCTTTCTTT
-	TRBV10-3	TRBJ1-1	11	few	CATRINTEVFF	TGTGCCACCAGGATTAACACTGAAGTTTTCTTT
TRBD2	TRBV6-4	TRBJ2-3	15	many	CASSEKRGGTDTQYF	TGTGCCAGCAGTGAAAAGCGGGGGGGCACAGATACGCAGTATTTT
TRBD1	TRBV10-1	TRBJ2-3	12	few	CASSGGSDTQYF	TGCGCCAGTTCAGGGGGCTCAGATACGCAGTATTTT
-	TRBV7-8	TRBJ1-2	13	many	CASSTYRVGGYTF	TGTGCCAGCAGCACCTACAGGGTTGGAGGCTACACCTTC
-	TRBV5-1	TRBJ2-2	15	-	CASSHLRGNTGELFF	TGCGCCAGCAGCCACCTCCGTGGAAACACCGGGGAGCTGTTTTTT
TRBD2	TRBV29-1	TRBJ2-1	16	many	CSVRTPGGLADNEQFF	TGCAGCGTTCGGACCCCGGGGGGACTAGCGGACAATGAGCAGTTCTTC
-	TRBV10-3	TRBJ1-1	14	few	CAISELAGNTEAFF	TGTGCCATCAGTGAATTGGCCGGGAACACTGAAGCTTTCTTT
TRBD2	TRBV6-5	TRBJ2-1	16	-	CASSYSTSGPRTEQFF	TGTGCCAGCAGTTACTCGACTAGCGGGCCTCGGACGGAGCAGTTCTTC
TRBD1	TRBV20-1	TRBJ1-1	14	many	CSAREGRGRTEAFF	TGCAGTGCTAGAGAGGGCAGGGGGCGGACTGAAGCTTTCTTT
TRBD1	TRBV27	TRBJ1-5	14	many	CASSKGTGHQPQHF	TGTGCCAGCAGTAAGGGGACAGGGCATCAGCCCCAGCATTTT
-	TRBV27	TRBJ1-5	15	few	CASSLLGRGNQPQHF	TGTGCCAGCAGTTTATTGGGGAGGGGCAATCAGCCCCAGCATTTT
-	TRBV18	TRBJ1-5	13	few	CASSPRAGEAQHF	TGTGCCAGCTCACCACGGGCAGGGGAGGCCCAGCATTTT
TRBD1	TRBV20-1	TRBJ2-7	13	many	CSARHTGGYEQYF	TGCAGTGCTAGACATACAGGGGGATACGAGCAGTACTTC
TRBD1	TRBV5-6	TRBJ2-7	16	few	CASSLDSGTGGLEQYF	TGTGCCAGCAGCTTGGACTCCGGGACAGGGGGCCTCGAGCAGTACTTC
TRBD1	TRBV6-2/TRBV6-3	TRBJ1-5	17	-	CASSYGTYRGVNQPQHF	TGTGCCAGCAGTTACGGGACCTACAGGGGAGTCAATCAGCCCCAGCATTTT
-	TRBV10-1	TRBJ2-1	12	many	CASSEASTVQFF	TGCGCCAGCAGTGAGGCGTCCACGGTGCAGTTCTTC
TRBD2	TRBV19	TRBJ2-7	14	-	CASTSSGGFYEQYF	TGTGCCAGTACCTCTAGCGGGGGGTTCTACGAGCAGTACTTC
-	TRBV12-3/TRBV12-4	TRBJ1-1	13	many	CASSLRGTTEAFF	TGTGCCAGCAGTTTAAGGGGGACCACTGAAGCTTTCTTT
-	TRBV7-9	TRBJ1-2	16	-	CASRPALQGSGYGYTF	TGTGCCAGCAGACCCGCCCTCCAGGGTAGCGGATATGGCTACACCTTC
TRBD2	TRBV2	TRBJ2-5	17	few	CASNEDSGGARQETQYF	TGTGCCAGCAACGAGGATAGCGGGGGGGCTCGGCAAGAGACCCAGTACTTC
-	TRBV30	TRBJ2-1	11	few	CAWTTGQEQFF	TGTGCCTGGACAACGGGACAAGAGCAGTTCTTC
-	TRBV7-6	TRBJ2-2	14	-	CASSNTAGDGELFF	TGTGCCAGCAGCAACACAGCAGGGGACGGGGAGCTGTTTTTT
-	TRBV20-1	TRBJ2-2	14	many	CSARAPGDYGELFF	TGCAGTGCTAGGGCCCCCGGAGACTACGGGGAGCTGTTTTTT
TRBD1	TRBV20-1	TRBJ1-5	14	few	CSASHGTGNQPQHF	TGCAGTGCTTCTCACGGGACAGGGAATCAGCCCCAGCATTTT
TRBD2	TRBV6-1	TRBJ2-3	15	many	CASSEKAGGPDTQYF	TGTGCCAGCAGTGAAAAAGCGGGGGGGCCAGATACGCAGTATTTT
TRBD1	TRBV6-2/TRBV6-3	TRBJ2-7	14	-	CASLTGTGDYEQYF	TGTGCCAGCTTAACCGGGACAGGGGACTACGAGCAGTACTTC
-	TRBV18	TRBJ1-5	15	many	CASSPGLSSNQPQHF	TGTGCCAGCTCTCCAGGGTTGTCGAGCAATCAGCCCCAGCATTTT
-	TRBV28	TRBJ2-7	16	many	CASTPRAGWFSYEQYF	TGTGCCAGCACCCCGAGGGCAGGGTGGTTTTCCTACGAGCAGTACTTC
-	TRBV5-4	TRBJ2-5	16	many	CASSLDPRGSRETQYF	TGTGCCAGCAGCTTGGATCCGCGGGGTTCGAGGGAGACCCAGTACTTC
-	TRBV19	TRBJ2-2	14	-	CASNRALSTGELFF	TGTGCCAGTAACAGGGCCCTGAGTACCGGGGAGCTGTTTTTT
TRBD1	TRBV5-6	TRBJ1-5	16	many	CASSSRGGRADQPQHF	TGTGCCAGCAGCTCCCGAGGGGGCAGGGCGGATCAGCCCCAGCATTTT
-	TRBV18	TRBJ1-6	15	many	CASSRTDSANSPLHF	TGTGCCAGCTCACGGACGGACAGTGCCAATTCACCCCTCCACTTT